The present T cell receptor (beta chain) was sequenced within a study of blood T cell repertoires in COVID-19. The wider study: Specimens from acute and convalescent COVID-19 originated in the United States, Italy and Spain. Nucleic acid was either cDNA or gDNA, and it came from T cells, B-cell-depleted T cells, or PBMCs.

Assay: immunoSEQ multiplex PCR; the TCRdb copy retains only in-frame clones and omits some. The sample comprises 220,000 or so clones, just over 85% of which are singletons, and under 15% rests with the top ten. Germline V gene sequence: CDR1 SGDLS, CDR2 YYNGEE. The V and J ends lost 3 bases and 4 bases respectively, with 13 bases between them. The CDR3 loop spans 14 amino acids. Those who participated ranged in age from roughly 18 to 90 years and resided in some 24 US areas. Participant-reported clinical history was the basis for cohort assignment. This clone came up once. V and J are TRBV9 and TRBJ1-2; D ambiguous. Sequencing used PBMCs or T cells enriched from blood (not recorded which). The source of this sequence is a woman aged 45 to 65 with acute COVID-19. As DNA, the CDR3 is TGTGCCAGCAGCGCCCAGGATTTTTCCTATGGCTACACCTTC. This codes for CASSAQDFSYGYTF.